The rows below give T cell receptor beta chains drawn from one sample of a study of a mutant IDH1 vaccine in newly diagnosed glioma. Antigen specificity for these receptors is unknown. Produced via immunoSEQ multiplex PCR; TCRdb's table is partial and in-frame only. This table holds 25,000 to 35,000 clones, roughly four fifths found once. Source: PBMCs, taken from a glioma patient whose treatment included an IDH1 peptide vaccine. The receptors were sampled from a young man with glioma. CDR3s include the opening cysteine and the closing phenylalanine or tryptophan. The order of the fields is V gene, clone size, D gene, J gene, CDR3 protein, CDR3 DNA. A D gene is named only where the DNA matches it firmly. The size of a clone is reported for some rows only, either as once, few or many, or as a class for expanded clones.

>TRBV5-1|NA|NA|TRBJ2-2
CASRDGNTGELFF
TGCGCCAGCAGGGATGGGAACACCGGGGAGCTGTTTTTT
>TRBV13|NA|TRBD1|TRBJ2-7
CASSFSGQAYSYEQYF
TGTGCCAGCAGCTTTTCCGGACAGGCCTACTCCTACGAGCAGTACTTC
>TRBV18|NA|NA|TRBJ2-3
CASSPQGTTDTQYF
TGTGCCAGCTCACCACAGGGGACCACAGATACGCAGTATTTT
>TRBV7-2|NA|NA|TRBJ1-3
CASSPRPGDGNTIYF
TGTGCCAGCAGCCCACGACCAGGGGATGGAAACACCATATATTTT
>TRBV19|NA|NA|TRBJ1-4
CASSKKARGGEEKLFF
TGTGCCAGTAGTAAAAAGGCTCGGGGGGGGGAAGAAAAACTGTTTTTT
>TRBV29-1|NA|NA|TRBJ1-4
CSAYEEGVPEKLFF
TGCAGCGCTTACGAAGAAGGGGTTCCTGAAAAACTGTTTTTT
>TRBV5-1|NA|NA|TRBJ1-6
CASSLGTSGGSPLHF
TGCGCCAGCAGCTTGGGGACCAGCGGAGGTTCACCCCTCCACTTT
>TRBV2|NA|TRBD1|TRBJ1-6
CASSVEQGRNSPLHF
TGTGCCAGCAGTGTGGAACAGGGGCGGAATTCACCCCTCCACTTT
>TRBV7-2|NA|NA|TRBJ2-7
CASTSGGSLLLEQYF
TGTGCCAGCACCTCAGGAGGATCCCTCCTTTTGGAGCAGTACTTC
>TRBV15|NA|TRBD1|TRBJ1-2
CATSEGQGIYGYTF
TGTGCCACCAGCGAGGGACAGGGAATCTATGGCTACACCTTC
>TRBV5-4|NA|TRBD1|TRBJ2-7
CASSRTGTGNEQYF
TGTGCCAGCAGCCGTACAGGGACAGGGAACGAGCAGTACTTC
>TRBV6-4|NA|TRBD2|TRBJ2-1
CASSDLAGGVNEQFF
TGTGCCAGCAGTGACCTAGCGGGGGGGGTCAATGAGCAGTTCTTC
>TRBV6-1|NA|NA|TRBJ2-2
CASSDRGWTGELFF
TGTGCCAGCAGTGACAGGGGCTGGACCGGGGAGCTGTTTTTT
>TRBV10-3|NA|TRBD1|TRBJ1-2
CAISLTTGNYGYTF
TGTGCCATCAGCCTTACGACAGGGAACTATGGCTACACCTTC
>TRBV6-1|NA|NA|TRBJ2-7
CASRLDGDSYEQYF
TGTGCCAGCAGGCTCGACGGGGACTCCTACGAGCAGTACTTC
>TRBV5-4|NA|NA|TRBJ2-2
CASSLLGELFF
TGTGCCAGCAGCTTGCTCGGGGAGCTGTTTTTT
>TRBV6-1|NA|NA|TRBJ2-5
CASSEEASGETQYF
TGTGCCAGCAGTGAAGAGGCGAGCGGTGAGACCCAGTACTTC
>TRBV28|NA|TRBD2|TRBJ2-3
CASSSGLAGGTDTQYF
TGTGCCAGCAGTTCGGGACTAGCGGGGGGCACAGATACGCAGTATTTT
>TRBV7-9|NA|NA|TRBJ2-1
CASSLESGPEQFF
TGTGCCAGCAGCTTAGAGTCTGGGCCTGAGCAGTTCTTC
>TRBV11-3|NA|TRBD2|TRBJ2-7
CASSSTTSGGREQYF
TGTGCCAGCAGTTCAACGACTAGCGGGGGCCGCGAGCAGTACTTC
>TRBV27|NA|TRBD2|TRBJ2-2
CASSLGLAGRTGELFF
TGTGCCAGCAGTTTAGGACTAGCGGGGAGAACCGGGGAGCTGTTTTTT
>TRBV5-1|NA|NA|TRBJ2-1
CASSLVAGAGYNEQFF
TGCGCCAGCAGCTTGGTCGCAGGGGCGGGCTACAATGAGCAGTTCTTC
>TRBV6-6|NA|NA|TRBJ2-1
CASGRSNEQFF
TGTGCCAGCGGGAGAAGTAATGAGCAGTTCTTC
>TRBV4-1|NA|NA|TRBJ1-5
CASSQVDQEKWPQHF
TGCGCCAGCAGCCAAGTAGACCAGGAGAAGTGGCCCCAGCATTTT
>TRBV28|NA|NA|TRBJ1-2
CASSLLRVGYTF
TGTGCCAGCAGTTTACTGAGGGTTGGCTACACCTTC
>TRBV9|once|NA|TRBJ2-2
CASSVAGTPGELFF
TGTGCCAGCAGCGTAGCGGGGACTCCCGGGGAGCTGTTTTTT
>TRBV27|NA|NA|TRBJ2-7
CASSPRGNEQYF
TGTGCCAGCAGCCCCAGGGGAAACGAGCAGTACTTC
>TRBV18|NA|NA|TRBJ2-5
CASSPPDYQETQYF
TGTGCCAGCTCACCACCGGACTACCAAGAGACCCAGTACTTC
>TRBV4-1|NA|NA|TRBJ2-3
CASSQDGGRSTRKGTDTQYF
TGCGCCAGCAGCCAAGATGGGGGGCGCTCAACTAGGAAGGGGACAGATACGCAGTATTTT
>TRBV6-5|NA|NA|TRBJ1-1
CASSYRRRNTEAFF
TGTGCCAGCAGTTACCGTCGCAGGAACACTGAAGCTTTCTTT
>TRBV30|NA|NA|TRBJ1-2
CAWRPPGEVYGYTF
TGTGCCTGGAGACCCCCAGGGGAGGTTTATGGCTACACCTTC
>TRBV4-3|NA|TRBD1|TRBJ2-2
CASSPGTGDTGELFF
TGCGCCAGCAGCCCCGGGACAGGGGACACCGGGGAGCTGTTTTTT
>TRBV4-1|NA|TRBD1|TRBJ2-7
CASSQDGDRGISYEQYF
TGCGCCAGCAGCCAAGACGGGGACAGGGGGATCTCCTACGAGCAGTACTTC
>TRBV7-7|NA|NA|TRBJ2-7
CASSSNTGDEQYF
TGTGCCAGCAGCTCGAACACAGGAGACGAGCAGTACTTC
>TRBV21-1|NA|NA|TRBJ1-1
CASSKLAGLNTEAFF
TGTGCCAGCAGCAAATTGGCAGGGCTGAACACTGAAGCTTTCTTT
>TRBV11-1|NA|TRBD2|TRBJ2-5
CASSPGLGGETQYF
TGTGCCAGCAGCCCTGGACTAGGAGGAGAGACCCAGTACTTC
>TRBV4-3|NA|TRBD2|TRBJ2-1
CASSQGGLADYIEQFF
TGCGCCAGCAGCCAAGGGGGACTAGCGGACTACATTGAGCAGTTCTTC
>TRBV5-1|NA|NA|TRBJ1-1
CASSWGTNTEAFF
TGCGCCAGCAGCTGGGGGACGAACACTGAAGCTTTCTTT
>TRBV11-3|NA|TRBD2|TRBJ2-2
CASSPLTSGLNTGELFF
TGTGCCAGCAGCCCGCTTACTAGCGGGTTGAACACCGGGGAGCTGTTTTTT
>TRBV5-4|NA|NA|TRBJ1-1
CASSLGGGEGNTEAFF
TGTGCCAGCAGCTTGGGGGGGGGCGAGGGGAACACTGAAGCTTTCTTT
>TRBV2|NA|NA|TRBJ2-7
CASSWGGEQYF
TGTGCCAGCAGTTGGGGAGGCGAGCAGTACTTC
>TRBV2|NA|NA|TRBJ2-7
CASSPDSRIYEQYF
TGTGCCAGCAGTCCGGACAGCCGGATCTACGAGCAGTACTTC
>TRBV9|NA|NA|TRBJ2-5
CASSRRGGSETQYF
TGTGCCAGCAGCCGAAGAGGGGGGTCGGAGACCCAGTACTTC
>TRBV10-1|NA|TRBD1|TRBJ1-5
CASSRDRGSNQPQHF
TGCGCCAGCAGCCGGGACAGGGGAAGCAATCAGCCCCAGCATTTT
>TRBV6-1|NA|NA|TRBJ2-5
CASSGLAEPKETQYF
TGTGCCAGCAGTGGATTAGCAGAACCTAAAGAGACCCAGTACTTC